The 15 T cell receptor beta chains given below trace back to one sample, sequenced in a study of T cells in Graves' hyperthyroidism and ophthalmopathy. RNA transcripts were the template for amplifying TCR beta CDR3 regions. Primed by the HTBI set, a first-round RT-PCR was run on the TCR CDR3. TCRdb itself ran the multiplex PCR reads through MiXCR, one entry per CDR3 protein. The sample lists more than 150,000 distinct CDR3 sequences; over 15% were seen once. What was sequenced was blood. Receptors originate from a woman aged 50 to 60 with Graves' hyperthyroidism.

This clonotype has ten or more counts. The chain is built from TRBV5-1 and TRBJ2-1; TRBD2 agrees at 10 bases. The CDR3 runs to 16 residues. Trimming removed 0 bases from V and 2 bases from J; junction bases left unmatched: 2. Germline CDR1 SGHRS, CDR2 YFSETQ. The CDR3 loop reads CASSLASGGPYNEQFF. The CDR3 DNA sequence: TGCGCCAGCAGCTTGGCTAGCGGGGGACCCTACAATGAGCAGTTCTTC.

This clonotype came up many times. The J gene is TRBJ2-7, the V gene TRBV28, with 9 positions matching TRBD1. CDR1 MDHEN and CDR2 SYDVKM come from the germline V gene. The CDR3 has 16 amino acids. V lost 3 bases, J lost 4 bases, and 10 bases stayed unmatched. The CDR3 nucleotides read TGTGCCAGCAGTTTTCTCTCGGACAGGGGAAAGTACGAGCAGTACTTC. Its translation is CASSFLSDRGKYEQYF.

The rearrangement joins TRBV9 to TRBJ1-4, with D tentatively TRBD1 (5 bases). CDR3 length: 17 residues. Trimming removed 0 bases from V and 1 base from J, with 13 bases in between. Germline values: CDR1 SGDLS, CDR2 YYNGEE. Here the CDR3 DNA reads TGTGCCAGCAGCGTAGAGGGCAGGGCTGGAACTAATGAAAAACTGTTTTTT. It specifies CASSVEGRAGTNEKLFF.

With regard to this clonotype: A read error may be the cause here, since a much bigger clone is one base away. The chain uses TRBV2 and TRBJ1-3; the D is unclear. This CDR3 region has 16 residues. The V end was cut by 3 bases, the J end by 2 bases, with 14 bases between. CDR1 SNHLY and CDR2 FYNNEI come from the germline V gene. The CDR3 is CASSEALHHPGNTIYF. The CDR3 bases are TGTGCCAGCAGTGAGGCGCTTCACCACCCTGGAAACACCATATATTTT.

This clonotype was seen only a few times. This rearrangement joins TRBV7-2 to TRBJ1-6; D perhaps matches TRBD1 (5 bases). Germline values: CDR1 SGHTA, CDR2 FQGNSA. The CDR3 has 15 amino acids. V was cut by 3 bases and J by 6 bases, with 12 bases left in between. CDR3 nucleotide sequence: TGTGCCAGCAGCTTCGTCAGGGCGTCTAATTCACCCCTCCACTTT. Amino acids: CASSFVRASNSPLHF.

This clonotype was observed many times. The J gene is TRBJ2-7, the V gene TRBV12-3 or TRBV12-4, with a tentative D call TRBD2 (7 bases). The CDR3 contains 14 residues. V lost 5 bases and J lost 3, with 14 bases in between. The CDR3 here is CASSEGGAIYEQYF. CDR3 sequence (DNA): TGTGCCAGCAGTGAAGGGGGGGCAATCTACGAGCAGTACTTC.

This clonotype was observed at least ten times. The chain employs TRBV27 and TRBJ2-1; 8 bases match TRBD2. The CDR3 is 15 residues long. After removal of 3 bases from V and 3 bases from J, the junction contained 4 bases not matched to a gene. CDR1 and CDR2 from the germline V gene are MNHEY and SMNVEV (reference sequence). This CDR3 reads CASSFAGGNYNEQFF. In DNA, the CDR3 is TGTGCCAGCAGTTTCGCGGGGGGCAACTACAATGAGCAGTTCTTC.

This clonotype was counted ten times or more. The chain couples TRBV11-2 to TRBJ1-2, with 12 bases lining up with TRBD1. From germline, CDR1 is SGHAT and CDR2 FQNNGV. After removal of 4 bases from V and 4 bases from J, the junction contained 4 bases not matched to a gene. This CDR3 is built from 15 residues. CDR3 protein: CASSSGTGGIYGYTF. CDR3 nucleotides: TGTGCCAGCAGCTCAGGGACAGGGGGCATCTATGGCTACACCTTC.

This clonotype was detected ten times or more. This chain links TRBV10-3 with TRBJ2-7; D is unclear. V was pared by 4 bases and J by 6 bases, with 10 bases between. This CDR3 has 12 residues. CDR1 is ENHRY, CDR2 SYGVKD, per germline. The CDR3 DNA sequence: TGTGCCATCAGTGGGTCCCCAGGCGAGCAGTACTTC. Translated, it gives CAISGSPGEQYF.

The chain combines TRBV27 with TRBJ2-4; the D gene is possibly TRBD1 (6 bases). V lost 4 bases and J 1 base, leaving 8 bases between the germline ends. CDR1 is MNHEY, CDR2 SMNVEV, per germline (reference sequence). The CDR3 totals 14 residues. CDR3 nucleotide sequence: TGTGCCAGCAGTTACCAGGGGGCCAAAAACATTCAGTACTTC. Its protein is CASSYQGAKNIQYF.

This clonotype was counted ten times or more. The chain combines TRBV7-2 with TRBJ1-4, with D perhaps TRBD1 (5 bases). The V and J ends lost 1 base and 10 bases respectively, with 13 bases between them. Germline CDR1 is SGHTA and CDR2 is FQGNSA. This CDR3 contains 14 residues. CDR3 DNA: TGTGCCAGCAGCTTAGAGTATGGGGACGGAAAACTGTTTTTT. Translated: CASSLEYGDGKLFF.

This clonotype was counted ten times or more. V is TRBV7-9 and J is TRBJ1-1; the D gene is possibly TRBD1 (6 bases). The CDR3 runs to 17 residues. V dropped 0 bases and J dropped 5 bases, with 19 bases sitting between them. Germline CDR1 and CDR2: SEHNR and FQNEAQ (reference sequence). For the CDR3, the DNA is TGTGCCAGCAGCTTAGCGCGGGGGGGCTGGGAACAGACTGAAGCTTTCTTT. Translating gives CASSLARGGWEQTEAFF.

This clonotype was recorded at least ten times. The CDR3 region has the DNA TGCAGCGTTGAAGCGCACTCCGCTAACTATGGCTACACCTTC. Translated, it gives CSVEAHSANYGYTF. This chain uses TRBV29-1 with TRBJ1-2; D gene uncertain. Per germline, CDR1 SQVTM and CDR2 ANQGSEA. The CDR3 consists of 14 residues. Trimming took 1 base from V and 0 from J, leaving 9 bases between them.

The chain links TRBV30 to TRBJ1-5, with D uncertain. Deletions cut 2 bases from V and 0 bases from J, with 5 bases between. Germline assignment: CDR1 GTSNPN and CDR2 SVGIG (reference sequence). The CDR3 extends over 13 amino acids. The CDR3 DNA sequence: TGTGCCTGGAGTACTCATAGCAATCAGCCCCAGCATTTT. Translation: CAWSTHSNQPQHF.

Worth noting for this clonotype: A much more abundant neighbour one base away suggests this may be a read error. This sequence joins TRBV2 and TRBJ2-7, with D perhaps TRBD1 (5 bases). From germline, CDR1 is SNHLY and CDR2 FYNNEI. This CDR3 region has 13 residues. The CDR3 spells CATSDRTSYEQYF. CDR3 DNA: TGTGCCACCAGTGATCGGACATCCTACGAGCAGTACTTC. The whole variable domain, remainder taken from reference TRBV2 and TRBJ2-7, is EPEVTQTPSHQVTQMGQEVILRCVPISNHLYFYWYRQILGQKVEFLVSFYNNEISEKSEIFDDQFSVERPDGSNFTLKIRSTKLEDSAMYFCATSDRTSYEQYFGPGTRLTVT.